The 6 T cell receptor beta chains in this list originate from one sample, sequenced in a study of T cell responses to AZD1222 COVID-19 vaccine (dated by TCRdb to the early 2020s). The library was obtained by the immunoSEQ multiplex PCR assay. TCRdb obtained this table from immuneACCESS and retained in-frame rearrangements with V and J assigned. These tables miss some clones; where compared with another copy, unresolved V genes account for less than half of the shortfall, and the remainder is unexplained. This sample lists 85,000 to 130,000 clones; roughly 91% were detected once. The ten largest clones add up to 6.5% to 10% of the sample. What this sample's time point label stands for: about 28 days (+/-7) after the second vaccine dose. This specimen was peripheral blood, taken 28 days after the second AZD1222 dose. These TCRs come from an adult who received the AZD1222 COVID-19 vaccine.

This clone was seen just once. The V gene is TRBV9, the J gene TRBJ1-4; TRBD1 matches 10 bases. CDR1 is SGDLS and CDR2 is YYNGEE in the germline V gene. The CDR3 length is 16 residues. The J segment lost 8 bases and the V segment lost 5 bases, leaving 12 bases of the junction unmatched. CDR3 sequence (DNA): TGTGCCAGCAGTCCGGGACAGGGGTCCCTTATGGAAAAACTGTTTTTT. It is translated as CASSPGQGSLMEKLFF.

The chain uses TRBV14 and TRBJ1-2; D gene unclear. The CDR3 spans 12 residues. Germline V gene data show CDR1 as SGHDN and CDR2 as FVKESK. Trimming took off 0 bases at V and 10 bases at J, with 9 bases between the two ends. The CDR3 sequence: CASSQDRVYYTF. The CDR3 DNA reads TGTGCCAGCAGCCAAGATCGGGTTTACTACACCTTC. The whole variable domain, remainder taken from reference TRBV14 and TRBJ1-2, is EAGVTQFPSHSVIEKGQTVTLRCDPISGHDNLYWYRRVMGKEIKFLLHFVKESKQDESGMPNNRFLAERTGGTYSTLKVQPAELEDSGVYFCASSQDRVYYTFGSGTRLTVV.

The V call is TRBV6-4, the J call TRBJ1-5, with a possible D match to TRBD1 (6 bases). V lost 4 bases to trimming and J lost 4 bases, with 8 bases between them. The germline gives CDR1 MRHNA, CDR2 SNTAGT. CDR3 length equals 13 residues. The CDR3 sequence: CASSAGENQPQHF. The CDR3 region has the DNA TGTGCCAGCAGTGCAGGGGAGAATCAGCCCCAGCATTTT.

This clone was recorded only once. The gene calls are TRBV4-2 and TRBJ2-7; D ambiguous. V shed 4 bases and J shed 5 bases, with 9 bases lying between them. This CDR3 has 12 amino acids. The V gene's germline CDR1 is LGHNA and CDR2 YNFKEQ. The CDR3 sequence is CASSRNVDEQYF. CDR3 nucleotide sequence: TGTGCCAGCAGCCGGAATGTGGACGAGCAGTACTTC.

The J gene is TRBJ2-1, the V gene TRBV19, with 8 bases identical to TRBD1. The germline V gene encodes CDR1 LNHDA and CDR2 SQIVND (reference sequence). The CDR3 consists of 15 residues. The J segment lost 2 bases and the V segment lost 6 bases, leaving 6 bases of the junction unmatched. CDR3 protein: CASSQDRAPYNEQFF. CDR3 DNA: TGTGCCAGTAGCCAGGACAGGGCACCCTACAATGAGCAGTTCTTC.

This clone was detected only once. CDR3 bases: TGTGCCAGCAACCAGGGGGCGGGGAGTAATTCACCCCTCCACTTT. Translating gives CASNQGAGSNSPLHF. The chain combines TRBV7-6 with TRBJ1-6; 8 positions agree with TRBD1. Per germline, CDR1 SGHVS and CDR2 FNYEAQ. Trimming removed 7 bases from V and 6 bases from J; junction bases left unmatched: 8. The CDR3 covers 15 residues. Using reference TRBV7-6 and TRBJ1-6 for the parts outside the CDR3, the full variable domain is GAGVSQSPRYKVTKRGQDVALRCDPISGHVSLYWYRQALGQGPEFLTYFNYEAQQDKSGLPNDRFSAERPEGSISTLTIQRTEQRDSAMYRCASNQGAGSNSPLHFGNGTRLTVT.